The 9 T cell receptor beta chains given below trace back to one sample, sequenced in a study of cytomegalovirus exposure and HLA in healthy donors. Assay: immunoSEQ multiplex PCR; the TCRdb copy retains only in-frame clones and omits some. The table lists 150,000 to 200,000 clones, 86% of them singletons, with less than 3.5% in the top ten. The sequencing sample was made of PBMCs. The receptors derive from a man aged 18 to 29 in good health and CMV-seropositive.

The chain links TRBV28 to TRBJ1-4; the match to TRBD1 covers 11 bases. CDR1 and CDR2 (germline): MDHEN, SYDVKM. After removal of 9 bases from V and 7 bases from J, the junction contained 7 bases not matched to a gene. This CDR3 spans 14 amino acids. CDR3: CASIRDRGTEKLFF. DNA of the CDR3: TGTGCCAGTATCCGGGACAGGGGGACTGAAAAACTGTTTTTT.

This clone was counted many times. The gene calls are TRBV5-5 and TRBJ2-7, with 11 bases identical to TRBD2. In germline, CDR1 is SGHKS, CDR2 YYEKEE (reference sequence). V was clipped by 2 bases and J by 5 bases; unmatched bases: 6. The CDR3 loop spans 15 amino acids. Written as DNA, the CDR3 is TGTGCCAGCAGCTTTACTAGCGGGGGAAGGAACGAGCAGTACTTC. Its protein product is CASSFTSGGRNEQYF. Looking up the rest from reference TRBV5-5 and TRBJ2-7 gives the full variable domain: DAGVTQSPTHLIKTRGQQVTLRCSPISGHKSVSWYQQVLGQGPQFIFQYYEKEERGRGNFPDRFSARQFPNYSSELNVNALLLGDSALYLCASSFTSGGRNEQYFGPGTRLTVT.

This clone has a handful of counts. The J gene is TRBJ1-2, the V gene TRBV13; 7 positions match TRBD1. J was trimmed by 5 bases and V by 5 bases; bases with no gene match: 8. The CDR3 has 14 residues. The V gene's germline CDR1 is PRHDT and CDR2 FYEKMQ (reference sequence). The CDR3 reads CASSASGTAYGYTF. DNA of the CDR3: TGTGCCAGCAGCGCCTCCGGGACAGCATATGGCTACACCTTC.

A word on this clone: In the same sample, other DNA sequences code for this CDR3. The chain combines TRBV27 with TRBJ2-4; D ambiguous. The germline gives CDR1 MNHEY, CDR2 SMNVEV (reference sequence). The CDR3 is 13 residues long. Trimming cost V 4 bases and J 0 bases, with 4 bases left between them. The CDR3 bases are TGTGCCAGCAGTTCCTTAGCCAAAAACATTCAGTACTTC. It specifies CASSSLAKNIQYF.

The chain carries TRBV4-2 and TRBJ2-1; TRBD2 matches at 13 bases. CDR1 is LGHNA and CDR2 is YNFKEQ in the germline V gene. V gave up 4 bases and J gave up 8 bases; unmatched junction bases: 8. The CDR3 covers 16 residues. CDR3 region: CASSPRGTSGTDEQFF. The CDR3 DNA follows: TGTGCCAGCAGCCCCCGGGGGACTAGCGGGACCGATGAGCAGTTCTTC.

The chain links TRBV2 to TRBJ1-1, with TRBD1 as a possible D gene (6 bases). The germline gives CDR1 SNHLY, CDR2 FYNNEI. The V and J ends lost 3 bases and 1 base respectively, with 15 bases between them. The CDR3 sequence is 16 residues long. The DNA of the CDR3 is TGTGCCAGCAGTGACTTGGAGACGGGACAGAACACTGAAGCTTTCTTT. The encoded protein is CASSDLETGQNTEAFF.

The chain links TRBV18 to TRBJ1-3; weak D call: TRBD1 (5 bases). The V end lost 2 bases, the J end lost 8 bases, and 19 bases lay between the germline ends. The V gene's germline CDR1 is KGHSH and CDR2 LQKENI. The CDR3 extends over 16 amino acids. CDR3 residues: CASSPFELDSPDTIYF. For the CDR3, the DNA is TGTGCCAGCTCACCATTCGAGCTCGACAGTCCCGACACCATATATTTT.

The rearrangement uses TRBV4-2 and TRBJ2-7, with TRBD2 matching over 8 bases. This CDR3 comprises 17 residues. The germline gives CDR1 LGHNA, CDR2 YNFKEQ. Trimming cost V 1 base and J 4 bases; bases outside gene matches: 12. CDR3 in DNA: TGTGCCAGCAGCCAAGGGCAAAGTGCGGGGGGAAGGTACGAGCAGTACTTC. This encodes CASSQGQSAGGRYEQYF.

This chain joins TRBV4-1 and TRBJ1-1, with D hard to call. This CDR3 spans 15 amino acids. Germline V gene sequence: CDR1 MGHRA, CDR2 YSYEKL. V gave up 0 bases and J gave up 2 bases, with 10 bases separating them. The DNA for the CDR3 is TGCGCCAGCAGCCAAGAGATCTTAGCAAACACTGAAGCTTTCTTT. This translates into CASSQEILANTEAFF.